This T cell receptor beta chain was sequenced in a study of vaccination and CD4 T cells after COVID-19 (dated by TCRdb to between 2021 and 2024). The antigens these receptors bind are not known. Receptor libraries were prepared by PCR. Data came from an Illumina iSeq 100. DNA from cultured CD4+ T cells was subjected to TCR sequencing with the Oncomine TCR Beta short-read assay at the Johns Hopkins FTIC core. The public sequencing data were trimmed at Q25 with fastp and processed into clonotypes with MiXCR by TCRdb, which kept only in-frame beta chains. Identical CDR3 proteins give one entry, which carries the most common genes and DNA. The sample has a few thousand distinct CDR3 sequences on record, around 45% of them singletons. Around 27% of the sample goes to the ten largest clones. In the paper's terms, the treatment or condition label means: approximately 11-day PBMC culture with coronavirus spike peptide pools or control peptides (ViraFEST assay).

Sequencing input: CD4+ T cells from blood, cultured in vitro. The receptors come from a human donor who had recovered from COVID-19.

In the case of this clonotype: The missing conserved phenylalanine or tryptophan at the end of this CDR3 makes a read error likely. The chain combines TRBV11-3 with TRBJ2-2, with 8 bases aligning to TRBD1. V shed 5 bases and J 0 bases; nucleotides not matched to a gene: 2. The CDR3 has 15 amino acids. Germline V gives CDR1 SGHNT, CDR2 YENEEA. CDR3 DNA: TGTGCCAGCAGCCTGGGACAGGCGAACACCGGGGAGCTGTTTTCT. Translated: CASSLGQANTGELFS.